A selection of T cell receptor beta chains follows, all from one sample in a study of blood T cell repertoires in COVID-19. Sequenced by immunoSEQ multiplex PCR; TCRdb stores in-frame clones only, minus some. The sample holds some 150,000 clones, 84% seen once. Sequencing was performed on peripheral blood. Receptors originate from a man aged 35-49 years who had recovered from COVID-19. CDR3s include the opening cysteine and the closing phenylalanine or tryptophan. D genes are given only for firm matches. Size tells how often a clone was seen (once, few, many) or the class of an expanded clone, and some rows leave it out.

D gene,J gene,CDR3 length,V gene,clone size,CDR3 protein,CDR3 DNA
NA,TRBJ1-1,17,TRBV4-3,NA,CASSQEGVGGGSTEAFF,TGCGCCAGCAGCCAAGAAGGAGTCGGGGGGGGAAGCACTGAAGCTTTCTTT
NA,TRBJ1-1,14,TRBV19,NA,CASSITPLGTEAFF,TGTGCCAGTAGTATCACACCCCTAGGCACTGAAGCTTTCTTT
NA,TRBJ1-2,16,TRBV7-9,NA,CASSSTPALREYGYTF,TGTGCCAGCAGCTCTACCCCGGCTCTCCGGGAGTATGGCTACACCTTC
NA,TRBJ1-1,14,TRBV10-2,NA,CASTRTAPDTEAFF,TGCGCCAGCACTCGGACAGCCCCCGACACTGAAGCTTTCTTT
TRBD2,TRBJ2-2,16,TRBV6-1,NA,CASRELAGANTGELFF,TGTGCCAGCAGAGAACTAGCGGGGGCGAACACCGGGGAGCTGTTTTTT
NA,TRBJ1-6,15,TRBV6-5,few,CASNRQGSYNSPLHF,TGTGCCAGCAACCGCCAGGGCTCCTATAATTCACCCCTCCACTTT
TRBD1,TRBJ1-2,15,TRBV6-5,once,CASSYTTGGGWGYTF,TGTGCCAGCAGTTACACTACAGGGGGCGGATGGGGCTACACCTTC
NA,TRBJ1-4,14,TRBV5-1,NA,CASSRQAENEKLFF,TGCGCCAGCAGCCGACAGGCAGAGAATGAAAAACTGTTTTTT
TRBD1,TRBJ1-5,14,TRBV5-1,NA,CASSETGLNQPQHF,TGCGCCAGCAGCGAGACAGGGCTCAATCAGCCCCAGCATTTT
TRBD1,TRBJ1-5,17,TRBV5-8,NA,CASSFLRGPGSNQPQHF,TGTGCCAGCAGCTTCCTCAGGGGGCCGGGAAGCAATCAGCCCCAGCATTTT
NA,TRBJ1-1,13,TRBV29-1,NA,CSVVDKTNTEAFF,TGCAGCGTGGTAGACAAAACGAACACTGAAGCTTTCTTT
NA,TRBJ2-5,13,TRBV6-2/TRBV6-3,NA,CASSSPNFETQYF,TGTGCCAGCAGTTCCCCCAACTTCGAGACCCAGTACTTC
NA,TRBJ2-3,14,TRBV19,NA,CASSPVGAPDTQYF,TGTGCCAGTAGTCCCGTAGGGGCTCCTGATACGCAGTATTTT
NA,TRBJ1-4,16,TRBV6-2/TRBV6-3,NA,CASSYSGGTVNEKLFF,TGTGCCAGCAGTTACTCGGGCGGGACCGTTAATGAAAAACTGTTTTTT
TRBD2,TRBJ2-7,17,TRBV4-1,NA,CASSQERSGGNTYEQYF,TGCGCCAGCAGCCAAGAAAGAAGCGGGGGAAATACCTACGAGCAGTACTTC
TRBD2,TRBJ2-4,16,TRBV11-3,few,CASSSRLAGEQNIQYF,TGTGCCAGCAGCTCCCGACTAGCGGGGGAGCAAAACATTCAGTACTTC
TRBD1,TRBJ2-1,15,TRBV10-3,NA,CAIRAGTGGNNEQFF,TGTGCCATCAGAGCCGGGACAGGGGGTAACAATGAGCAGTTCTTC
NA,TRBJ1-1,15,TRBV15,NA,CATSPPTATNTEAFF,TGTGCCACCAGTCCCCCGACAGCTACGAACACTGAAGCTTTCTTT
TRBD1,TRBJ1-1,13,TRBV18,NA,CASSRQGNTEAFF,TGTGCCAGCTCTAGACAGGGGAACACTGAAGCTTTCTTT
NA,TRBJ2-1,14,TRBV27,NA,CASSFPTGRGLQFF,TGTGCCAGCAGTTTCCCCACCGGAAGGGGACTGCAGTTCTTC
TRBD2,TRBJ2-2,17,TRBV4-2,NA,CASSPSTSGGESGELFF,TGTGCCAGCAGCCCTTCGACTAGCGGGGGGGAGTCCGGGGAGCTGTTTTTT
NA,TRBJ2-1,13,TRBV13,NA,CASSFAREDEQFF,TGTGCCAGCAGCTTCGCCAGGGAGGATGAGCAGTTCTTC
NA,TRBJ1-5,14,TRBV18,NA,CASSTGIYNQPQHF,TGTGCCAGCTCCACAGGGATATACAATCAGCCCCAGCATTTT
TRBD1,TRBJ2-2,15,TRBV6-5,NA,CASRRTGGDTGELFF,TGTGCCAGCAGAAGGACAGGGGGCGACACCGGGGAGCTGTTTTTT
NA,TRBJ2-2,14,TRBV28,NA,CASSIRGNTGELFF,TGTGCCAGCAGCATTCGCGGTAACACCGGGGAGCTGTTTTTT